This is a list of T cell receptor beta chains from one sample in a study of regulatory T cells in long-lasting Graves disease. From the multiplex PCR reads, TCRdb called clonotypes with MiXCR, one entry per CDR3 protein. The sample lists hundreds of thousands of distinct CDR3 sequences; around 12% were seen once. These data were also filed under a second study, of T cells in Graves' hyperthyroidism and ophthalmopathy.

Specimen: peripheral blood mononuclear cells (PBMCs), collected at new diagnosis, from a patient treated with antithyroid drugs. The receptors were gathered from a woman aged 30 to 39 with Graves disease. CDR3s include the opening cysteine and the closing phenylalanine or tryptophan. The order of the fields is clone size, J gene, D gene, V gene, CDR3 protein, CDR3 DNA. The D gene is left open where the match is weak. Clone size is given for some rows only: seen once, a few or many times, or a class if the clone is expanded.

clone size: few
J gene: TRBJ1-1
D gene: TRBD1
V gene: TRBV29-1
CDR3 protein: CSVKEGAGGTEAFF
CDR3 DNA: TGCAGCGTGAAGGAAGGGGCAGGGGGCACTGAAGCTTTCTTT

clone size: .
J gene: TRBJ2-3
D gene: TRBD1
V gene: TRBV7-9
CDR3 protein: CASSPSGRGLADTQYF
CDR3 DNA: TGTGCCAGCAGCCCCTCCGGCAGGGGGCTTGCAGATACGCAGTATTTT

clone size: .
J gene: TRBJ2-5
D gene: .
V gene: TRBV7-7
CDR3 protein: CASSLRRHSAETQYF
CDR3 DNA: TGTGCTAGCAGCTTGAGGCGACACTCCGCAGAGACCCAGTACTTC

clone size: many
J gene: TRBJ1-5
D gene: .
V gene: TRBV11-2
CDR3 protein: CASSLTGVQPQHF
CDR3 DNA: TGTGCCAGCAGCTTAACGGGGGTTCAGCCCCAGCATTTT

clone size: many
J gene: TRBJ1-3
D gene: .
V gene: TRBV11-2
CDR3 protein: CASSLAPGHHSGNTIYF
CDR3 DNA: TGTGCCAGCAGCTTAGCCCCGGGACACCACTCTGGAAACACCATATATTTT

clone size: many
J gene: TRBJ1-1
D gene: .
V gene: TRBV10-2
CDR3 protein: CASSETKGEAFF
CDR3 DNA: TGCGCCAGCAGTGAGACGAAAGGCGAAGCTTTCTTT

clone size: many
J gene: TRBJ1-6
D gene: TRBD1
V gene: TRBV7-8
CDR3 protein: CASSLDRGQNSPLHF
CDR3 DNA: TGTGCCAGCAGCTTGGATAGGGGGCAAAATTCACCCCTCCACTTT

clone size: many
J gene: TRBJ2-3
D gene: .
V gene: TRBV7-3
CDR3 protein: CASSLTPSPDTQYF
CDR3 DNA: TGTGCCAGCAGCTTAACCCCAAGCCCTGATACGCAGTATTTT

clone size: many
J gene: TRBJ2-5
D gene: TRBD1
V gene: TRBV9
CDR3 protein: CASTVGQGGWETQYF
CDR3 DNA: TGTGCCAGCACCGTAGGACAGGGAGGTTGGGAGACCCAGTACTTC

clone size: few
J gene: TRBJ1-5
D gene: .
V gene: TRBV29-1
CDR3 protein: CSVDTRIHNQPQHF
CDR3 DNA: TGCAGCGTTGATACCAGGATCCACAATCAGCCCCAGCATTTT

clone size: many
J gene: TRBJ2-3
D gene: .
V gene: TRBV3-1
CDR3 protein: CASRRAPATDTQYF
CDR3 DNA: TGTGCCAGCAGGAGGGCGCCGGCGACAGATACGCAGTATTTT

clone size: .
J gene: TRBJ2-1
D gene: .
V gene: TRBV5-1
CDR3 protein: CASSSGPRGEGFVF
CDR3 DNA: TGCGCCAGCAGCTCAGGCCCCAGGGGCGAGGGCTTCGTCTTC

clone size: many
J gene: TRBJ1-4
D gene: TRBD1
V gene: TRBV28
CDR3 protein: CASSSASTGYIEKLFF
CDR3 DNA: TGTGCCAGCAGTTCCGCCTCGACAGGGTATATCGAAAAACTGTTTTTT

clone size: many
J gene: TRBJ2-3
D gene: TRBD2
V gene: TRBV11-2
CDR3 protein: CASSLGTSGNGDTQYF
CDR3 DNA: TGTGCCAGCAGCCTAGGGACTAGCGGGAATGGAGATACGCAGTATTTT

clone size: many
J gene: TRBJ1-2
D gene: .
V gene: TRBV25-1
CDR3 protein: CASSDLWQTKYGYTF
CDR3 DNA: TGTGCCAGCAGTGACCTTTGGCAGACGAAGTATGGCTACACCTTC

clone size: .
J gene: TRBJ1-2
D gene: TRBD1
V gene: TRBV10-3
CDR3 protein: CAISGQGDGYTF
CDR3 DNA: TGTGCCATCAGTGGACAGGGCGATGGCTACACCTTC

clone size: many
J gene: TRBJ2-2
D gene: TRBD2
V gene: TRBV7-8
CDR3 protein: CASSLRASGNTGELFF
CDR3 DNA: TGTGCCAGCAGCTTACGGGCTAGCGGCAACACCGGGGAGCTGTTTTTT

clone size: many
J gene: TRBJ2-1
D gene: TRBD2
V gene: TRBV3-1
CDR3 protein: CASSLKRAGSIYNEQFF
CDR3 DNA: TGTGCCAGCAGTCTGAAAAGAGCGGGATCCATTTACAATGAGCAGTTCTTC

clone size: .
J gene: TRBJ1-2
D gene: TRBD1
V gene: TRBV7-2
CDR3 protein: CASSFRTGRRTSYGYTF
CDR3 DNA: TGTGCCAGCAGCTTTAGGACAGGCCGACGGACGTCTTATGGCTACACCTTC

clone size: many
J gene: TRBJ2-3
D gene: .
V gene: TRBV12-3/TRBV12-4
CDR3 protein: CASRPRVTTDTQYF
CDR3 DNA: TGTGCCAGCAGGCCTCGGGTCACGACAGATACGCAGTATTTT

clone size: many
J gene: TRBJ2-5
D gene: TRBD2
V gene: TRBV20-1
CDR3 protein: CSARFSGRAGETQYF
CDR3 DNA: TGCAGTGCTAGATTTAGCGGGAGGGCCGGAGAGACCCAGTACTTC

clone size: .
J gene: TRBJ2-3
D gene: .
V gene: TRBV7-9
CDR3 protein: CASSSFADTQYF
CDR3 DNA: TGTGCCAGCAGCTCCTTCGCAGATACGCAGTATTTT

clone size: .
J gene: TRBJ2-3
D gene: TRBD2
V gene: TRBV12-3/TRBV12-4
CDR3 protein: CASSRIRTASSGGADTQYF
CDR3 DNA: TGTGCCAGCAGTCGAATACGGACCGCGTCTAGCGGGGGTGCAGATACGCAGTATTTT

clone size: few
J gene: TRBJ2-7
D gene: .
V gene: TRBV20-1
CDR3 protein: CSARDSAGSDYEQYF
CDR3 DNA: TGCAGTGCTAGAGATTCAGCAGGGTCCGACTACGAGCAGTACTTC

clone size: many
J gene: TRBJ2-5
D gene: .
V gene: TRBV2
CDR3 protein: CASQDDRETQYF
CDR3 DNA: TGTGCCAGCCAGGACGACAGGGAGACCCAGTACTTC

clone size: many
J gene: TRBJ1-5
D gene: .
V gene: TRBV28
CDR3 protein: CASREGAGQPQHF
CDR3 DNA: TGTGCCAGCAGGGAGGGCGCGGGACAGCCCCAGCATTTT

clone size: many
J gene: TRBJ2-1
D gene: TRBD2
V gene: TRBV11-2
CDR3 protein: CASCCGLAGDNEQFF
CDR3 DNA: TGTGCCAGCTGCTGCGGACTAGCGGGAGACAATGAGCAGTTCTTC

clone size: few
J gene: TRBJ2-7
D gene: TRBD1
V gene: TRBV30
CDR3 protein: CAWSVGGQGKIQYF
CDR3 DNA: TGTGCCTGGAGTGTAGGAGGACAGGGGAAGATTCAGTACTTC

clone size: many
J gene: TRBJ2-2
D gene: .
V gene: TRBV5-1
CDR3 protein: CASSPEGAGELFF
CDR3 DNA: TGCGCCAGCAGCCCGGAAGGGGCCGGGGAGCTGTTTTTT